This record looks at one TCR beta chain sequence and its context. This clone was picked up a small number of times. No cognate antigen has been identified for it. Nothing much larger sits one base from this clone, and base qualities are not available. From each donor, a single peripheral blood sample of about 110 mL on average was drawn into heparinised tubes. Using a panel that included CD45RO, CCR7, CD25, CD127, CD95 and CD27, naive, central memory, regulatory and stem cell-like memory CD4+ T cells were sorted on a BD FACSAria II. All sorted populations exceeded 98% purity. Right away, PBMCs were isolated by Lymphoprep density gradient centrifugation and were stained directly, with no culture step. Samples were stained and sorted in pairs, with one healthy donor and one patient per experiment, so that batch effects were minimized. The V and J ends are trimmed by 1 base and 6 bases, leaving 7 bases between them. The CDR3 numbers 12 residues from cysteine through phenylalanine. Only CDR3 DNA is held: 36 bases, read in frame from base 1. Looking up the germline V gene yields CDR1 LGHNA and CDR2 YNFKEQ.

The High Capacity cDNA Reverse Transcription Kit was used to reverse transcribe all of the isolated RNA, meaning that expressed TCRB transcripts were what got sequenced. Deep immunoSEQ sequencing was performed on naive, central memory and regulatory T cell samples, with an average of roughly 3.5 million total reads per sample. After sorted cells were lysed in RLT buffer, RNA was extracted with DNase-treated RNeasy Micro or Mini kits, with the choice depending on cell number. Each cell subset was processed separately to prevent cross-contamination, with patient and healthy donor samples processed together. TCRB sequences were amplified from cDNA with the immunoSEQ multiplex PCR, producing 87-bp fragments spanning the CDR3 region. Sequencing of the amplicons was performed on the Illumina HiSeq platform. The authors' analysis ran thus. PCR bias was corrected computationally using synthetic template baselines, and reads within Hamming distance 2 were collapsed, with unmergeable singletons discarded. Reads were aligned to IMGT to assign V, D and J genes, CDR3 length, and insertions or deletions at six rearrangement sites. Within each subset, clonotype counts were normalized to sorted cell number, after which true diversity and Gini coefficients were computed with the tcR R package. The overlap coefficient, calculated on TCRB nucleotide sequences, was used to quantify repertoire sharing. Sourced from immuneACCESS, this table was stored by TCRdb with only in-frame sequences that have V and J called. A share of the clones is absent; for the studies checked, an unresolved V gene accounts for under half, and the remainder has no known explanation. V and J calls and clone size are copied from that table; D and trimming were computed from the DNA. This sample is represented by around 150,000 clones; under 13% of them were singletons. Of the sample, approximately 0.46% is held by the ten largest clones.

The sample comes from a study of beta chain features in type 1 diabetes (dated by TCRdb to about 2018). Background for the entire study: No differences in mean age, gender distribution, total cell number or subset yield were found between patients and healthy donors. A total of approximately 99,000,000 sorted cells were examined across all samples, and RNA yield correlated strongly with the number of cells per subset. In the study, recently diagnosed type 1 diabetes patients and matched healthy donors were compared on the TCRB repertoires of their sorted circulating CD4+ T cell subsets. Naive and central memory subsets were obtained from all 30 or so donors, but regulatory and stem cell-like memory subsets were isolated from only 8 patients and roughly eight healthy donors. Study-level results and caveats: Sequencing cDNA rather than genomic DNA could over-represent highly expressing activated cells, although activation and CD3 levels did not differ between groups. Shorter templates might have been favored by PCR, but patient and control samples were amplified and corrected together, so both groups would have been affected equally by any skew. Because the HLA sub-analyses included only small numbers of individuals, any influence of HLA type on TCRB rearrangement was left unresolved. Naive, central memory and regulatory TCRB repertoires appeared to be more alike among patients than among healthy donors. In all four CD4+ subsets, TCRB CDR3 length was moderately but significantly shorter in type 1 diabetes patients. Fewer insertions and more nucleotide deletions at VDJ recombination sites were observed in patients with type 1 diabetes, implying thymic rearrangement abnormalities.

The rearrangement joined TRBV4-2 to TRBJ2-7; no D gene is confidently identified. Sample: central memory CD4+ T cells from blood. The receptor was derived from a man under 40 with type 1 diabetes. The CDR3 has the sequence CASSQVQREQYF. The DNA sequence reads TGTGCCAGCAGCCAAGTGCAGCGCGAGCAGTACTTC.